Following are 16 T cell receptor beta chains from one sample sequenced in a study of T cell repertoires in cytomegalovirus infection. For these TCRs, the target antigens are not known. MiXCR was run by TCRdb on the reads, yielding one entry per CDR3 protein. The table includes 450,000 to 600,000 distinct CDR3 sequences, under 45% detected once. The sample consisted of cultured PBMCs, taken from culture after CMV antigen stimulation. These receptors were obtained from a human donor in good health (CMV status not recorded). Some clones in this sample may be carry-over from other donors' samples.

The chain is built from TRBV19 and TRBJ2-1; D unclear. The V end lost 0 bases, the J end lost 8 bases, and 26 bases lay between the germline ends. Germline V gene lookup returns CDR1 LNHDA and CDR2 SQIVND (reference sequence). CDR3 length: 19 amino acids. In DNA, the CDR3 is TGTGCCAGTAGTATAGATGGTTTCAGTATGATCGGCGTCAGCGATGAGCAGTTCTTC. It encodes CASSIDGFSMIGVSDEQFF.

The chain is built from TRBV4-2 and TRBJ1-1, with a weak D call TRBD1 (5 bases). The germline gives CDR1 LGHNA, CDR2 YNFKEQ. The CDR3 covers 14 residues. V lost 3 bases and J 0 bases, leaving 8 bases between the germline ends. The CDR3 bases are TGTGCCAGCAGCCAGGAGGGGCTGAACACTGAAGCTTTCTTT. This codes for CASSQEGLNTEAFF.

Only a few counts were recorded for this clonotype. The V and J genes are TRBV7-9 and TRBJ2-3; a weak D match, TRBD1 (5 bases). This CDR3 is 13 amino acids long. Germline CDR1 is SEHNR and CDR2 is FQNEAQ (reference sequence). Deletions cut 3 bases from V and 3 bases from J, with 7 bases between. The CDR3 DNA sequence: TGTGCCAGCAGCTTCAGACAGACAGATACGCAGTATTTT. Translated: CASSFRQTDTQYF.

The gene calls are TRBV4-1 and TRBJ1-1, with a possible D match to TRBD1 (6 bases). Between the trimmed V and J ends, which lost 1 base and 0 bases, there was a span of 12 bases. CDR1 and CDR2 from the germline V gene are MGHRA and YSYEKL. This CDR3 has 16 residues. The CDR3 protein is CASSQGQELMNTEAFF. CDR3 sequence (DNA): TGCGCCAGCAGCCAAGGACAGGAACTCATGAACACTGAAGCTTTCTTT.

CDR3 amino acids: CASGLLAGGGNEQFF. Here the CDR3 DNA reads TGTGCTAGTGGTTTATTGGCGGGAGGTGGAAATGAGCAGTTCTTC. The genes are TRBV12-5 and TRBJ2-1; 8 nucleotides line up with TRBD2. Germline trimming cut 3 bases from V and 7 bases from J; bases unmatched to any gene: 8. The CDR3 extends over 15 amino acids. Looked up from germline, CDR1 is LGHNT and CDR2 is FRNRAP.

This clonotype was picked up many times. The CDR3 loop is CASSLGRQNLYNEQFF. CDR3 sequence (DNA): TGTGCCAGCAGCTTGGGACGTCAGAACTTATACAATGAGCAGTTCTTC. The rearrangement links TRBV7-6 to TRBJ2-1, with D perhaps TRBD1 or TRBD2 (5 bases each). The CDR3 contains 16 residues. Trimming left V 3 bases short and J 4 bases short, with 16 bases between. CDR1 is SGHVS and CDR2 is FNYEAQ in the germline V gene.

This clonotype was counted only a few times. The chain uses TRBV28 and TRBJ1-2, with D possibly TRBD1 on 6 matching bases. Germline V gene data show CDR1 as MDHEN and CDR2 as SYDVKM. V lost 5 bases to trimming and J lost 9 bases, with 16 bases between them. The CDR3 spans 13 residues. DNA of the CDR3: TGTGCCAGCAGTGCAGGGCGGGGGCGGAGCTACACCTTC. As protein: CASSAGRGRSYTF.

This clonotype was recorded only once. This chain links TRBV28 with TRBJ2-2, with D perhaps matching TRBD1 or TRBD2 (5 bases each). The CDR3 has 12 residues. Germline-derived CDR1 and CDR2 are MDHEN and SYDVKM. V was trimmed by 8 bases and J by 4 bases, leaving 8 bases between them. CDR3: CASRGITGELFF. CDR3 DNA sequence: TGTGCCAGCCGGGGCATCACCGGGGAGCTGTTTTTT. Full variable domain (rest looked up from reference TRBV28 and TRBJ2-2): DVKVTQSSRYLVKRTGEKVFLECVQDMDHENMFWYRQDPGLGLRLIYFSYDVKMKEKGDIPEGYSVSREKKERFSLILESASTNQTSMYLCASRGITGELFFGEGSRLTVL.

The sample holds a few counts of this clonotype. This chain uses TRBV4-3 with TRBJ2-1; 10 bases agree with TRBD1. Germline V CDR1 and CDR2: LGHNA, YSLEER. The V segment lost 0 bases and the J segment 6 bases; nucleotides outside the gene matches: 2. CDR3 length equals 15 residues. CDR3: CASSQERTGGNEQFF. The CDR3 DNA reads TGCGCCAGCAGCCAAGAGAGGACAGGGGGCAATGAGCAGTTCTTC.

The chain is built from TRBV6-2 or TRBV6-3 and TRBJ2-7; 7 nucleotides align to TRBD1. Germline CDR1 is MNHEY and CDR2 is SVGEGT. The V gene end was trimmed by 7 bases and the J gene end by 6 bases; junction bases not matched to a gene: 15. This CDR3 is 15 amino acids long. CDR3 region: CASTSRTGLISEQYF. Here the CDR3 DNA reads TGTGCCAGCACTTCGAGGACAGGCCTAATCAGCGAGCAGTACTTC.

This clonotype was picked up one time. The J gene is TRBJ1-5, the V gene TRBV7-2; 9 bases are a match to TRBD1. Trimming cost V 3 bases and J 9 bases; bases outside gene matches: 12. The germline CDR1 and CDR2 sequences are SGHTA and FQGNSA. The length of the CDR3 is 16 residues. The CDR3 nucleotides read TGTGCCAGCAGCTTGGGGGACAGGGAGCCCTACGTGCCCCAGCATTTT. Amino acids: CASSLGDREPYVPQHF.

This clonotype showed up just a few times. This sequence joins TRBV7-2 and TRBJ2-3; 10 bases fit TRBD2. V lost 1 base to trimming and J lost 2 bases; unmatched junction nucleotides: 3. The germline CDR1 and CDR2 sequences are SGHTA and FQGNSA. The CDR3 loop spans 16 amino acids. The CDR3 nucleotides are TGTGCCAGCAGCTTAGTTAGCGGGGGGACCACAGATACGCAGTATTTT. Protein: CASSLVSGGTTDTQYF.

This clonotype was found once. The chain uses TRBV5-6 and TRBJ1-6, with D perhaps matching TRBD1 (5 bases). This CDR3 comprises 16 residues. The V gene lost 4 bases and the J gene lost 7 bases, with 18 bases spanning the gap. Looked up from germline, CDR1 is SGHDT and CDR2 is YYEEEE. As DNA, the CDR3 is TGTGCCAGCAGCGACCGGGACGTACGAAGGAATTCACCCCTCCACTTT. Its protein product is CASSDRDVRRNSPLHF.

This clonotype turned up a few times. This chain uses TRBV7-2 with TRBJ2-3; tentatively, D is TRBD2 (6 bases). CDR1 is SGHTA and CDR2 is FQGNSA in the germline V gene. This CDR3 has 15 residues. The V gene lost 1 base and the J gene lost 3 bases, with 11 bases spanning the gap. CDR3 loop: CASSLVLALTDTQYF. CDR3 DNA: TGTGCCAGCAGCTTAGTTCTAGCGTTGACAGATACGCAGTATTTT. Using reference TRBV7-2 and TRBJ2-3 for the parts outside the CDR3, the full variable domain is GAGVSQSPSNKVTEKGKDVELRCDPISGHTALYWYRQSLGQGLEFLIYFQGNSAPDKSGLPSDRFSAERTGGSVSTLTIQRTQQEDSAVYLCASSLVLALTDTQYFGPGTRLTVL.

The V and J genes are TRBV10-3 and TRBJ1-5; 8 bases agree with TRBD1. CDR3 size: 14 residues. Germline V gene data show CDR1 as ENHRY and CDR2 as SYGVKD. The V and J ends lost 6 bases and 1 base, in that order; junction bases with no gene match: 2. The CDR3 DNA sequence: TGTGCCATCAGCGGGACAGGAAGCAATCAGCCCCAGCATTTT. It encodes CAISGTGSNQPQHF.

The chain couples TRBV7-8 to TRBJ2-5; TRBD1 matches at 12 bases. This CDR3 contains 17 residues. V shed 2 bases, J shed 1 base, and the junction held 5 bases outside the gene matches. Germline CDR1 and CDR2: SGHVS and FQNEAQ. The CDR3 spells CASSLRGTGGLQETQYF. The CDR3, as DNA: TGTGCCAGCAGCTTAAGGGGGACAGGGGGCCTCCAAGAGACCCAGTACTTC. The full variable domain, with the rest looked up from reference TRBV7-8 and TRBJ2-5, is GAGVSQSPRYKVAKRGQDVALRCDPISGHVSLFWYQQALGQGPEFLTYFQNEAQLDKSGLPSDRFFAERPEGSVSTLKIQRTQQEDSAVYLCASSLRGTGGLQETQYFGPGTRLLVL.